These T cell receptor beta chains were read from a single sample in a study of OX40 agonist ivuxolimab in advanced cancers. This table comes from immunoSEQ multiplex PCR, and its TCRdb copy is limited to in-frame clones, with some not included. The data hold 65,000 to 85,000 clones, with 92% observed a single time. This specimen consisted of CD4+ or CD8+ T cells sorted from blood, obtained in a trial of the OX40 agonist ivuxolimab. These receptors came from an adult with an advanced solid tumor such as melanoma, head and neck, liver or kidney cancer. Each CDR3 is given with its conserved first and last residue. Each record gives: V gene, J gene, clone size, D gene, CDR3 DNA, CDR3 protein. A D gene is named only where the DNA matches it firmly. Rows may omit the clone size; those that give it use once, few, many or a size class.

v_gene: TRBV6-6; j_gene: TRBJ2-7; abundance: NA; d_gene: NA; CDR3nt: TGTGCCAGCAGTTACTCCCCAGGGACCTACGAGCAGTACTTC; CDR3aa: CASSYSPGTYEQYF
v_gene: TRBV9; j_gene: TRBJ2-7; abundance: NA; d_gene: TRBD1; CDR3nt: TGTGCCAGCAGCGATGGGACAGCTTCCTACGAGCAGTACTTC; CDR3aa: CASSDGTASYEQYF
v_gene: TRBV2; j_gene: TRBJ1-5; abundance: NA; d_gene: NA; CDR3nt: TGTGCCAGCAGTGAAAGGGGGTCGGGCAATCAGCCCCAGCATTTT; CDR3aa: CASSERGSGNQPQHF
v_gene: TRBV5-4; j_gene: TRBJ1-1; abundance: NA; d_gene: NA; CDR3nt: TGTGCCAGCAGCTTGGTCCAGGGAGGCCCTGAAGCTTTCTTT; CDR3aa: CASSLVQGGPEAFF
v_gene: TRBV5-6; j_gene: TRBJ2-2; abundance: NA; d_gene: NA; CDR3nt: TGTGCCAGCAGCCCGGATGGGGCGAACACCGGGGAGCTGTTTTTT; CDR3aa: CASSPDGANTGELFF
v_gene: TRBV11-2; j_gene: TRBJ2-7; abundance: NA; d_gene: TRBD1; CDR3nt: TGTGCCAGCAGCTTAGGGCAGGGGGAGTCCCGAAGCTTC; CDR3aa: CASSLGQGESRSF
v_gene: TRBV13; j_gene: TRBJ1-4; abundance: NA; d_gene: NA; CDR3nt: TGTGCCAGCAGCTTAGGAGGGACGGCAACTAATGAAAAACTGTTTTTT; CDR3aa: CASSLGGTATNEKLFF
v_gene: TRBV7-8; j_gene: TRBJ1-4; abundance: NA; d_gene: NA; CDR3nt: TGTGCCAGCAGCCACCGGGGGGGCAATGAAAAACTGTTTTTT; CDR3aa: CASSHRGGNEKLFF
v_gene: TRBV10-1; j_gene: TRBJ2-1; abundance: NA; d_gene: TRBD1; CDR3nt: TGCGCCAGCAGTGATCCACTACCGGGACAGGGAACAAATGAGCAGTTCTTC; CDR3aa: CASSDPLPGQGTNEQFF
v_gene: TRBV5-4; j_gene: TRBJ1-6; abundance: NA; d_gene: TRBD1; CDR3nt: TGTGCCAGCAGTCCGACTTGGACAGGGGAAATAGGAGATAATTCACCCCTCCACTTT; CDR3aa: CASSPTWTGEIGDNSPLHF
v_gene: TRBV6-5; j_gene: TRBJ2-4; abundance: NA; d_gene: NA; CDR3nt: TGTGCCAGCGGTTTAGGAAACATTCAGTACTTC; CDR3aa: CASGLGNIQYF
v_gene: TRBV4-3; j_gene: TRBJ1-2; abundance: NA; d_gene: NA; CDR3nt: TGCGCCAGCAGCCAAGATCGGTCTGGCTATGGCTACACCTTC; CDR3aa: CASSQDRSGYGYTF
v_gene: TRBV7-2; j_gene: TRBJ2-6; abundance: NA; d_gene: NA; CDR3nt: TGTGCCAGCAGCTCGCATTCCTTCGACATACCTGCAGAAAGCGTCCTGACTTTC; CDR3aa: CASSSHSFDIPAESVLTF
v_gene: TRBV5-6; j_gene: TRBJ2-7; abundance: NA; d_gene: TRBD1; CDR3nt: TGTGCCAGCAGCCCGACAGGGCCGACCTACGAGCAGTACTTC; CDR3aa: CASSPTGPTYEQYF
v_gene: TRBV5-6; j_gene: TRBJ2-2; abundance: NA; d_gene: NA; CDR3nt: TGTGCCAGCAGTCCCGGCGGCAGGGTTTTTACCGGGGAGCTGTTTTTT; CDR3aa: CASSPGGRVFTGELFF
v_gene: TRBV9; j_gene: TRBJ2-2; abundance: NA; d_gene: TRBD1; CDR3nt: TGTGCCAGCAGCTCTCACCTTATGGACAGGGCGAACACCGGGGAGCTGTTTTTT; CDR3aa: CASSSHLMDRANTGELFF
v_gene: TRBV11-2; j_gene: TRBJ2-7; abundance: NA; d_gene: NA; CDR3nt: TGTGCCAGCAGTTTCGGGACGTTTTCCTACGAGCAGTACTTC; CDR3aa: CASSFGTFSYEQYF
v_gene: TRBV5-6; j_gene: TRBJ2-7; abundance: NA; d_gene: TRBD1; CDR3nt: TGTGCCAGCAGCTTGGCAGGGGGCGAGCAGTACTTC; CDR3aa: CASSLAGGEQYF
v_gene: TRBV27; j_gene: TRBJ1-1; abundance: NA; d_gene: TRBD1; CDR3nt: TGTGCCAGCAGTCCGGGGGTGACAGGGTGGATTATGGCTGAAGCTTTCTTT; CDR3aa: CASSPGVTGWIMAEAFF
v_gene: TRBV6-1; j_gene: TRBJ1-1; abundance: NA; d_gene: NA; CDR3nt: TGTGCCAGCAGTGAAGACAGTACCCACACTGAAGCTTTCTTT; CDR3aa: CASSEDSTHTEAFF
v_gene: TRBV4-1; j_gene: TRBJ1-5; abundance: NA; d_gene: NA; CDR3nt: TGCGCCAGCAGCCAAGAGGGGGGGGAGGTAAGTCAGCCCCAGCATTTT; CDR3aa: CASSQEGGEVSQPQHF
v_gene: TRBV29-1; j_gene: TRBJ1-1; abundance: NA; d_gene: TRBD1; CDR3nt: TGCAGCGCCGACAGGGGCACTGAAGCTTTCTTT; CDR3aa: CSADRGTEAFF
v_gene: TRBV4-2; j_gene: TRBJ2-3; abundance: NA; d_gene: NA; CDR3nt: TGTGCCAGCAGCCTATACACAGATACGCAGTATTTT; CDR3aa: CASSLYTDTQYF
v_gene: TRBV6-5; j_gene: TRBJ2-7; abundance: NA; d_gene: TRBD1; CDR3nt: TGTGCCAGCAGTTACACGGGGACAGGGAAGGGCGAGCAGTACTTC; CDR3aa: CASSYTGTGKGEQYF
v_gene: TRBV6-1; j_gene: TRBJ2-3; abundance: NA; d_gene: NA; CDR3nt: TGTGCCAGCAGTGCAGGCATGGGGAGATTCACAGATACGCAGTATTTT; CDR3aa: CASSAGMGRFTDTQYF
v_gene: TRBV9; j_gene: TRBJ2-5; abundance: NA; d_gene: TRBD2; CDR3nt: TGTGCCAGCAGCGTAGCTGAGACTAGCGGGGGGGCGGAGGAGACCCAGTACTTC; CDR3aa: CASSVAETSGGAEETQYF
v_gene: TRBV6-5; j_gene: TRBJ1-1; abundance: NA; d_gene: NA; CDR3nt: TGTGCCAGCACAAATAGGAACACTGAAGCTTTCTTT; CDR3aa: CASTNRNTEAFF
v_gene: TRBV27; j_gene: TRBJ2-3; abundance: NA; d_gene: TRBD1; CDR3nt: TGTGCCAGCAGTCCTTACCCGACAGGGTCTAGCACAGATACGCAGTATTTT; CDR3aa: CASSPYPTGSSTDTQYF
v_gene: TRBV29-1; j_gene: TRBJ1-2; abundance: few; d_gene: TRBD1; CDR3nt: TGCAGGGTAGGGGGCGCCTATGGCTACACCTTC; CDR3aa: CRVGGAYGYTF
v_gene: TRBV10-3; j_gene: TRBJ2-7; abundance: once; d_gene: NA; CDR3nt: TGTGCCATCAATCCGCAGGAAAATGAAGTCTCGAAGCAGTACTTC; CDR3aa: CAINPQENEVSKQYF
v_gene: TRBV4-1; j_gene: TRBJ2-7; abundance: NA; d_gene: NA; CDR3nt: TGCGCCAGCAGCCAGGGAGTCTCCTACGAGCAGTACTTC; CDR3aa: CASSQGVSYEQYF
v_gene: TRBV19; j_gene: TRBJ1-1; abundance: NA; d_gene: NA; CDR3nt: TGTGCCAGTACCCCGAGGCGTCCCCCCGAGGACACTGAAGCTTTCTTT; CDR3aa: CASTPRRPPEDTEAFF
v_gene: TRBV6-5; j_gene: TRBJ2-3; abundance: NA; d_gene: NA; CDR3nt: TGTGCCAGCTCGTGGGGGGAAAGCACAGATACGCAGTATTTT; CDR3aa: CASSWGESTDTQYF
v_gene: TRBV27; j_gene: TRBJ1-5; abundance: NA; d_gene: TRBD1; CDR3nt: TGTGCCAGCAGTTGGGACAGGGCAGGCAATCAGCCCCAGCATTTT; CDR3aa: CASSWDRAGNQPQHF
v_gene: TRBV14; j_gene: TRBJ2-2; abundance: NA; d_gene: NA; CDR3nt: TGTGCCAGCAGCCGATGGACCGGGGAGCTGTTTTTT; CDR3aa: CASSRWTGELFF
v_gene: TRBV6-5; j_gene: TRBJ1-1; abundance: NA; d_gene: NA; CDR3nt: TGTGCCAGCACCCCCAGGGGGAACACTGAAGCTTTCTTT; CDR3aa: CASTPRGNTEAFF
v_gene: TRBV27; j_gene: TRBJ2-7; abundance: NA; d_gene: NA; CDR3nt: TGTGCCACTCGATTACAGGGCTTACCCTACGAGCAGTACTTC; CDR3aa: CATRLQGLPYEQYF
v_gene: TRBV6-5; j_gene: TRBJ2-3; abundance: NA; d_gene: TRBD2; CDR3nt: TGTGCCAGCAGCTCAGGACTAGCAGCAACAGATACGCAGTATTTT; CDR3aa: CASSSGLAATDTQYF
v_gene: TRBV7-6; j_gene: TRBJ2-7; abundance: NA; d_gene: TRBD2; CDR3nt: TGTGCCAGCAGCCCTGGGGGACTACACACCTACGAGCAGTACTTC; CDR3aa: CASSPGGLHTYEQYF
v_gene: TRBV19; j_gene: TRBJ2-1; abundance: NA; d_gene: NA; CDR3nt: TGTGCCTCGAGGGGGAGGGAGGGGAATGAGCAGTTCTTC; CDR3aa: CASRGREGNEQFF
v_gene: TRBV25-1; j_gene: TRBJ2-2; abundance: NA; d_gene: NA; CDR3nt: TGTGCCAGCAGTGAATTCGGGGATGGGGAGCTGTTTTTT; CDR3aa: CASSEFGDGELFF
v_gene: TRBV7-2; j_gene: TRBJ2-1; abundance: NA; d_gene: NA; CDR3nt: TGTGCCAGCAGCTTAGCGGGGAACAATGAGCAGTTCTTC; CDR3aa: CASSLAGNNEQFF